The 10 T cell receptor beta chains below come from one sample, sequenced in a study of CD8 T cells in ankylosing spondylitis. Whole-study findings and limits: Apparently characteristic of ankylosing spondylitis blood was a TCR beta motif (about eight highly homologous variants).

Antigens of these TCRs are unknown. TCRdb itself ran the 5' RACE reads through MiXCR, one entry per CDR3 protein. This table has a few hundred thousand distinct CDR3 sequences, about 18% appearing once. The sequencing sample was made of blood, either unsorted or a sorted T cell fraction (not recorded which). The receptors were sampled from a male donor with ankylosing spondylitis.

This chain connects TRBV12-3 or TRBV12-4 to TRBJ2-5; TRBD2 matches 12 bases. The CDR3 length is 15 residues. Losses at the gene ends were 6 bases for V and 5 bases for J; bases not matched to a gene: 7. The CDR3 coding sequence is TGTGCCAGCAGCCGTACTAGCGGGAGGTCGGAGACCCAGTACTTC. Amino acid sequence: CASSRTSGRSETQYF.

The V gene is TRBV3-1, the J gene TRBJ2-1; D may be TRBD1 (7 bases). The CDR3 sequence is 16 residues long. Deletions cut 0 bases from V and 6 bases from J, with 15 bases between. Germline V gene sequence: CDR1 LGHDT, CDR2 YNNKEL (reference sequence). The CDR3 region is CASSQDNRGLFNEQFF. DNA of the CDR3: TGTGCCAGCAGCCAAGACAACAGGGGACTTTTCAATGAGCAGTTCTTC.

V gene TRBV27 combines with J gene TRBJ2-7, with a tentative D call TRBD1 (5 bases). V was pared by 1 base and J by 5 bases, with 12 bases between. Germline V gene sequence: CDR1 MNHEY, CDR2 SMNVEV (reference sequence). CDR3 length: 14 amino acids. The CDR3 is CASSLYRGSDEQYF. The CDR3 DNA reads as TGTGCCAGCAGTTTATATAGGGGATCCGACGAGCAGTACTTC.

The V call is TRBV4-3, the J call TRBJ2-1, with TRBD2 identical over 12 bases. Per germline, CDR1 LGHNA and CDR2 YSLEER. V was clipped by 1 base and J by 9 bases; unmatched bases: 7. The CDR3 has 16 residues. CDR3 residues: CASSQVMRLAGVEQFF. Written as DNA, the CDR3 is TGCGCCAGCAGCCAAGTAATGCGACTAGCGGGAGTTGAGCAGTTCTTC.

This clonotype turned up a few times. V and J are TRBV7-2 and TRBJ2-2; D may be TRBD2 (6 bases). The V end lost 0 bases, the J end lost 3 bases, and 8 bases lay between the germline ends. CDR1 and CDR2 from the germline V gene are SGHTA and FQGNSA. The CDR3 contains 15 residues. The CDR3 coding sequence is TGTGCCAGCAGCTTAGCGGGAGGATACACCGGGGAGCTGTTTTTT. Its protein product is CASSLAGGYTGELFF. Complete variable domain (other parts from reference TRBV7-2 and TRBJ2-2): GAGVSQSPSNKVTEKGKDVELRCDPISGHTALYWYRQSLGQGLEFLIYFQGNSAPDKSGLPSDRFSAERTGGSVSTLTIQRTQQEDSAVYLCASSLAGGYTGELFFGEGSRLTVL.

Ten or more counts support this clonotype. The rearrangement uses TRBV12-3 or TRBV12-4 and TRBJ1-3; D is undetermined. The V and J ends lost 3 bases and 2 bases respectively, with 8 bases between them. The CDR3 covers 14 residues. The CDR3 nucleotides are TGTGCCAGCAGTTTGTCGGGGACTGGAAACACCATATATTTT. This sequence encodes CASSLSGTGNTIYF.

This clonotype was counted many times. This chain connects TRBV6-2 or TRBV6-3 to TRBJ2-7; the D gene is possibly TRBD2 (6 bases). Trimming shortened V by 10 bases and J by 1 base, and 17 bases separated the two germline ends. This CDR3 is 14 amino acids long. CDR1 and CDR2 (germline): MNHEY, SVGEGT. The CDR3 loop reads CATSYSGESYEQYF. Here the CDR3 DNA reads TGTGCCACCTCTTATAGCGGAGAATCCTACGAGCAGTACTTC.

The chain links TRBV7-9 to TRBJ2-2; D is undetermined. Germline V gene lookup returns CDR1 SEHNR and CDR2 FQNEAQ (reference sequence). V lost 7 bases, J lost 1 base, and 7 bases lay in between. This CDR3 spans 13 amino acids. CDR3 in DNA: TGTGCCAGCACCGGGTTGAACACCGGGGAGCTGTTTTTT. Its protein is CASTGLNTGELFF.

The chain recombines TRBV7-3 with TRBJ2-1, with D perhaps TRBD1 (7 bases). V gave up 5 bases and J gave up 9 bases, with 14 bases separating them. The CDR3 totals 13 residues. CDR1 is SGHTA, CDR2 FQGTGA, per germline. In DNA form, the CDR3 reads TGTGCCAGCAGCCCCGGAGGGGGCGGTGAGCAGTTCTTC. It encodes CASSPGGGGEQFF.

The rearrangement uses TRBV5-8 and TRBJ2-3; possibly TRBD1 or TRBD2 for D (5 bases each). Germline-derived CDR1 and CDR2 are SGHTS and YDEGEE. The length of the CDR3 is 14 residues. The ends were cut back, 6 bases at V and 6 bases at J, with 17 bases in the middle. Here the CDR3 DNA reads TGTGCCAGCACCCCGAGAGGGGCATGGGATACGCAGTATTTT. This codes for CASTPRGAWDTQYF.